This T cell receptor (beta chain) was observed in a study of T-cell reconstitution after alpha-beta-depleted transplantation in children. This clonotype has ten or more counts. The authors prepared the TCRbeta library with unique molecular identifiers. TCRdb re-analysed the PCR reads in MiXCR, keeping a single row per CDR3 protein. The sample shows more than 400,000 distinct CDR3 sequences, about an eighth of them seen only once. This CDR3 has 16 residues. Germline V gene data show CDR1 as SGHTA and CDR2 as FQGNSA. V lost 2 bases to trimming and J lost 7 bases; unmatched junction nucleotides: 8. Sample: PBMCs, mostly from graft donor cells, taken 180 days after TCRalphabeta/CD19-depleted stem cell transplant. This receptor was identified in a female patient aged 2 to 10 who had a stem cell transplant for aplastic anemia, so the T cells may come from the graft donor. The chain is built from TRBV7-2 and TRBJ2-1, with 10 positions matching TRBD1. The CDR3 is CASSLIGQGVANEQFF. The CDR3 DNA follows: TGTGCCAGCAGCTTAATCGGACAGGGGGTGGCAAATGAGCAGTTCTTC.